This section outlines one TCR beta chain sequence together with its context. Its antigen is not identified. This sample is part of a study of T cell responses to AZD1222 COVID-19 vaccine. The study, taken as a whole, reports: The span of vaccine-associated CD4 TCRs extended across spike, with dominance at 160-218 and 743-854. Seropositivity was recorded at baseline in only a handful of AZD1222 recipients. Spike-specific TCR breadth and depth rose after two AZD1222 doses. Sampled repertoires all dated from after the peak T cell response.

The CDR3 is made up of 14 amino acids. The V gene's germline CDR1 is MNHEY and CDR2 SVGAGI. Trimming removed 2 bases from V and 4 bases from J, with 11 bases in between. The table came from immunoSEQ multiplex PCR; TCRdb's copy has only in-frame clones and leaves some out. The table records fewer than 150,000 clones, roughly nine tenths of them present only once. The J gene is TRBJ1-2, the V gene TRBV6-5, with D unclear. The sequences come from peripheral blood, collected on day 0 of AZD1222 vaccination. The clonotype originates from an adult in good health. The chain's CDR3 is CASSYRRQSYGYTF. The CDR3 region has the DNA TGTGCCAGCAGTTACCGGAGGCAAAGCTATGGCTACACCTTC.